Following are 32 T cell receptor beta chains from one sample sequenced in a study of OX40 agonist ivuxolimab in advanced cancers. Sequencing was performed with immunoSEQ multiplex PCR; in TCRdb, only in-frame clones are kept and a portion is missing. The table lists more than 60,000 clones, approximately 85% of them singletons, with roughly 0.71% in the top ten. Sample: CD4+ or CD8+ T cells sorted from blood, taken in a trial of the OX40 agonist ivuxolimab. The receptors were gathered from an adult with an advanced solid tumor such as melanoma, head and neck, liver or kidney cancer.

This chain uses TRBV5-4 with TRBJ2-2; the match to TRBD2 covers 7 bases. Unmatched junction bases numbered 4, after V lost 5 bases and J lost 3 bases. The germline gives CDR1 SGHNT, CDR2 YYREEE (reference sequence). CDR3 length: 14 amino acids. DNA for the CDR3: TGTGCCAGCAGTCGGGCGGGGGACACCGGGGAGCTGTTTTTT. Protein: CASSRAGDTGELFF.

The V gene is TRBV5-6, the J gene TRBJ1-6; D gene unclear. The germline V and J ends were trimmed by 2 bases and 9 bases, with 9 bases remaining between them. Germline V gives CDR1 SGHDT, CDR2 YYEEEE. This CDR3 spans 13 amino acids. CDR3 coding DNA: TGTGCCAGCAGCTTAGGGTACGGTTCACCCCTCCACTTT. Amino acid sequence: CASSLGYGSPLHF.

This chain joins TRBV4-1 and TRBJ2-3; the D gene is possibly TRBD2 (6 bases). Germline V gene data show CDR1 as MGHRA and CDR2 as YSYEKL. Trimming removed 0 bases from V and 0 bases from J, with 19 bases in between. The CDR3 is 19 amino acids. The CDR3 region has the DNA TGCGCCAGCAGCCAAGATCTTTCGGGTCTAGCGACTAGCACAGATACGCAGTATTTT. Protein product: CASSQDLSGLATSTDTQYF.

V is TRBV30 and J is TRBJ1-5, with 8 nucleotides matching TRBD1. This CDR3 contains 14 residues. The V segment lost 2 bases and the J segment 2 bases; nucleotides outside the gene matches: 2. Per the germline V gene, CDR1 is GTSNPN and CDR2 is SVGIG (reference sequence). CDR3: CAWSTGGGNQPQHF. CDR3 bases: TGTGCCTGGAGTACAGGGGGTGGCAATCAGCCCCAGCATTTT.

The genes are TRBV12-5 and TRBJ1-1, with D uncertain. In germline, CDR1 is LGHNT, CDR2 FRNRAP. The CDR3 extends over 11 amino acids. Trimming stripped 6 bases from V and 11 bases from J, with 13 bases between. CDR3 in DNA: TGTGCTAGTGGCTTAAGTGACCGGGCTTTCTTT. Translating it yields CASGLSDRAFF.

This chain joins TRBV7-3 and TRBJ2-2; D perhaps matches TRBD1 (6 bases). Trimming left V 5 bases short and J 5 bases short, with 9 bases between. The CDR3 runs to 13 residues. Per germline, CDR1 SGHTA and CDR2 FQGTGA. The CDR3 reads CASSPTGTGELFF. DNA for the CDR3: TGTGCCAGCAGCCCAACAGGGACCGGGGAGCTGTTTTTT.

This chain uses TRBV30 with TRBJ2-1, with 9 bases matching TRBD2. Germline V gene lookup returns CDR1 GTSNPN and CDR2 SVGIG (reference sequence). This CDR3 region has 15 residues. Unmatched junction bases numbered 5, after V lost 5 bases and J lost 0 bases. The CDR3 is CAWAQAGGSYNEQFF. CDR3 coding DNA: TGTGCCTGGGCGCAAGCGGGGGGCTCCTACAATGAGCAGTTCTTC. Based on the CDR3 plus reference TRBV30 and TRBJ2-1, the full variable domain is SQTIHQWPATLVQPVGSPLSLECTVEGTSNPNLYWYRQAAGRGLQLLFYSVGIGQISSEVPQNLSASRPQDRQFILSSKKLLLSDSGFYLCAWAQAGGSYNEQFFGPGTRLTVL.

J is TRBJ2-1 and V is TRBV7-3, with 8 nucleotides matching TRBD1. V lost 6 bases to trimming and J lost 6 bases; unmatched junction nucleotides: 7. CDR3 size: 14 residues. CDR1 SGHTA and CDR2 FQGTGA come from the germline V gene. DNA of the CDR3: TGTGCCAGCAGTCCGACAGGGGAAGGCAATGAGCAGTTCTTC. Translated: CASSPTGEGNEQFF.

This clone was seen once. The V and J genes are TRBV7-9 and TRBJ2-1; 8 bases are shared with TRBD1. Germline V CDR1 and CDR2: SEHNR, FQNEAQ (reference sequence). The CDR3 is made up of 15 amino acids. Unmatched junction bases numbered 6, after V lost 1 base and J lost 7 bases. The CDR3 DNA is TGTGCCAGCAGCTTAGGACAGGGGTGGCGGAATGAGCAGTTCTTC. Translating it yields CASSLGQGWRNEQFF.

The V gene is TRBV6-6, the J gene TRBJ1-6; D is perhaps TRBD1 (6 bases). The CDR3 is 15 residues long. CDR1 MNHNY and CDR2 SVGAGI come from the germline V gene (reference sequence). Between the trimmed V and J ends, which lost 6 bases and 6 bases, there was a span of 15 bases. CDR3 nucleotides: TGTGCCAGCAGCCCCATCGGGACACCTAATTCACCCCTCCACTTT. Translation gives CASSPIGTPNSPLHF.

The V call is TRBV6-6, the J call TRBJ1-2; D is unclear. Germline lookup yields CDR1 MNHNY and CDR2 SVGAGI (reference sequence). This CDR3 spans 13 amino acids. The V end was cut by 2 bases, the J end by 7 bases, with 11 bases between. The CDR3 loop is CASSYEGIGGYTF. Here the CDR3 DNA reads TGTGCCAGCAGTTACGAAGGGATAGGTGGCTACACCTTC.

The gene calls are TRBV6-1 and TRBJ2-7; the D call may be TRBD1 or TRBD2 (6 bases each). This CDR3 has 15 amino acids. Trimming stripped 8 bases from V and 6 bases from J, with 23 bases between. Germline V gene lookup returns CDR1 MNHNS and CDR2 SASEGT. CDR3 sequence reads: CASSRRGAGSLEQYF. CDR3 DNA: TGTGCCAGCTCCCGGAGGGGGGCCGGTTCCCTCGAGCAGTACTTC.

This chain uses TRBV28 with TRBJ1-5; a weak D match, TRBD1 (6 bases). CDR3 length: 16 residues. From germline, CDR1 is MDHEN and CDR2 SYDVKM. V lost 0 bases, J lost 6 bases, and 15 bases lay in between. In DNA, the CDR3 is TGTGCCAGCAGTTTATGGGCAGGGGCTGTAGGTCAGCCCCAGCATTTT. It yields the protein CASSLWAGAVGQPQHF.

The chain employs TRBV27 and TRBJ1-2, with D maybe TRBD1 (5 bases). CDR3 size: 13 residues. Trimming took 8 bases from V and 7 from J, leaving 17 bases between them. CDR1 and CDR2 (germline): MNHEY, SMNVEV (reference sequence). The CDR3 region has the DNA TGTGCCAGCCGCCCCCGGGGGGTAGGTGGCTACACCTTC. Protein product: CASRPRGVGGYTF.

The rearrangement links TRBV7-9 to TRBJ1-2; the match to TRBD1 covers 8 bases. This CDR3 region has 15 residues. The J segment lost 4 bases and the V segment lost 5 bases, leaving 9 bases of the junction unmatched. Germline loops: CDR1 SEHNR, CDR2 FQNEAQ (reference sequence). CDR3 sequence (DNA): TGTGCCAGCAGCCCGCGACAGGGGAGCCTCTATGGCTACACCTTC. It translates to CASSPRQGSLYGYTF.

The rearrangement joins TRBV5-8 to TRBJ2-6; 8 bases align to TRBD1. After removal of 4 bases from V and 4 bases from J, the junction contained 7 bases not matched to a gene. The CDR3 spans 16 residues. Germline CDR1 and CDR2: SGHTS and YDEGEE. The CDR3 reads CASSHQGAQGANVLTF. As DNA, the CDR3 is TGTGCCAGCAGCCACCAGGGGGCCCAAGGGGCCAACGTCCTGACTTTC.

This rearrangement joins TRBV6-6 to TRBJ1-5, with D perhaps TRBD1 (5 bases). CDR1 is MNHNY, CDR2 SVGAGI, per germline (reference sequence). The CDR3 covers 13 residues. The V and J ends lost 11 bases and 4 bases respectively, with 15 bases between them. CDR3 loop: CAASGEENQPQHF. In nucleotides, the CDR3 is TGTGCCGCCTCGGGGGAAGAGAATCAGCCCCAGCATTTT.

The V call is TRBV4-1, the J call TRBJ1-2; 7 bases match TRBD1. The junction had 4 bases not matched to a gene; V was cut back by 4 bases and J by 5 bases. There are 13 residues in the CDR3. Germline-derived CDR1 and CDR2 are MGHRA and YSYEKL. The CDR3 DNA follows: TGCGCCAGCAGCCTACAGGGGACATATGGCTACACCTTC. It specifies CASSLQGTYGYTF.

CDR3 amino acids: CASSLAGGEGTEAFF. The CDR3 DNA is TGTGCCAGCTCACTTGCAGGGGGCGAGGGCACTGAAGCTTTCTTT. The chain combines TRBV18 with TRBJ1-1, with TRBD1 matching over 8 bases. The CDR3 extends over 15 amino acids. Germline V lookup: CDR1 KGHSH, CDR2 LQKENI. The junction had 8 bases not matched to a gene; V was cut back by 4 bases and J by 4 bases.

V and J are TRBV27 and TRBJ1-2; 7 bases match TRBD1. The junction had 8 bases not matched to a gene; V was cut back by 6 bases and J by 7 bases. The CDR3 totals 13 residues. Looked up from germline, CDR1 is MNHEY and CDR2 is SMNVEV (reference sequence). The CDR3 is CASRANRGPGYTF. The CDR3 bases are TGTGCCAGCAGAGCGAACAGGGGACCTGGCTACACCTTC.

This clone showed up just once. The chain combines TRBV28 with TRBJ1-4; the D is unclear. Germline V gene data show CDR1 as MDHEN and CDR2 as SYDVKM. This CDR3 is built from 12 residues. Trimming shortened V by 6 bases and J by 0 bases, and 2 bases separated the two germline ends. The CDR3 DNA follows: TGTGCCAGCAGATCAACTAATGAAAAACTGTTTTTT. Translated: CASRSTNEKLFF. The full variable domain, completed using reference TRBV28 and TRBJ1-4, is DVKVTQSSRYLVKRTGEKVFLECVQDMDHENMFWYRQDPGLGLRLIYFSYDVKMKEKGDIPEGYSVSREKKERFSLILESASTNQTSMYLCASRSTNEKLFFGSGTQLSVL.

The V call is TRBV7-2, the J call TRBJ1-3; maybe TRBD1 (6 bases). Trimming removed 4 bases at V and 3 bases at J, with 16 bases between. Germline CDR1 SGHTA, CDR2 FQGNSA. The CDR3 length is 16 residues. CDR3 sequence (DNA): TGTGCCAGCAGCTCACCACAGGGTAGTCTTGGAAACACCATATATTTT. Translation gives CASSSPQGSLGNTIYF.

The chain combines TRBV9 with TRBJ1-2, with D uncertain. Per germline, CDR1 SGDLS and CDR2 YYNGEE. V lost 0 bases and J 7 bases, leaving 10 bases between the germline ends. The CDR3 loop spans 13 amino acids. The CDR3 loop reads CASSVVGRSGYTF. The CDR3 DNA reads TGTGCCAGCAGCGTAGTGGGGAGGAGTGGCTACACCTTC. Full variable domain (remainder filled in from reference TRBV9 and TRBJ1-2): DSGVTQTPKHLITATGQRVTLRCSPRSGDLSVYWYQQSLDQGLQFLIQYYNGEERAKGNILERFSAQQFPDLHSELNLSSLELGDSALYFCASSVVGRSGYTFGSGTRLTVV.

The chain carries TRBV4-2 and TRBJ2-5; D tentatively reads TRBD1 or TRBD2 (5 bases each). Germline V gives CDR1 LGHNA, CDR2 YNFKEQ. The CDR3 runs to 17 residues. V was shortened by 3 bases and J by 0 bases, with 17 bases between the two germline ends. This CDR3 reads CASSQGPAKANQETQYF. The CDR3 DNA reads TGTGCCAGCAGCCAGGGACCGGCCAAGGCAAACCAAGAGACCCAGTACTTC.

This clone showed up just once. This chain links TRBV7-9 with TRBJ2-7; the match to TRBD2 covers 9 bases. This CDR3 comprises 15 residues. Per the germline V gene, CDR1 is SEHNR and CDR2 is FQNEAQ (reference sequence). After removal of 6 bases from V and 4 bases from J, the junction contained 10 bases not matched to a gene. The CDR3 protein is CASSWGSGGSYEQYF. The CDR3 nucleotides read TGTGCCAGCAGTTGGGGCAGCGGGGGGTCTTACGAGCAGTACTTC.

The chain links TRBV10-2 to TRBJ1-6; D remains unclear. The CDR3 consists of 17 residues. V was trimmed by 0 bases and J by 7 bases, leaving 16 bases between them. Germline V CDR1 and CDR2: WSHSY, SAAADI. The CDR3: CASSESTPGRGNSPLHF. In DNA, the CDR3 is TGCGCCAGCAGTGAGTCGACTCCAGGTAGAGGAAATTCACCCCTCCACTTT.

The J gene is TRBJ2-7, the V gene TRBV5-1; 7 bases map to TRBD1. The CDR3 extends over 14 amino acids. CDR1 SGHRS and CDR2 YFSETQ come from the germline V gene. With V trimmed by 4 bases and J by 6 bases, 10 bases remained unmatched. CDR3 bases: TGCGCCAGCAGCGGCAGACAGGGAAAAGTCGAGCAGTACTTC. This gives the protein CASSGRQGKVEQYF.

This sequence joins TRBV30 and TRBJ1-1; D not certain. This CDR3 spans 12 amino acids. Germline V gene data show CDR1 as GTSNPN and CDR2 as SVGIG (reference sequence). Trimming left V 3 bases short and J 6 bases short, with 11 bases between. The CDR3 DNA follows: TGTGCCTGGAGAAGGGTCTCATCTGAAGCTTTCTTT. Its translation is CAWRRVSSEAFF. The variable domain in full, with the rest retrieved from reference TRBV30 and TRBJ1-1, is SQTIHQWPATLVQPVGSPLSLECTVEGTSNPNLYWYRQAAGRGLQLLFYSVGIGQISSEVPQNLSASRPQDRQFILSSKKLLLSDSGFYLCAWRRVSSEAFFGQGTRLTVV.

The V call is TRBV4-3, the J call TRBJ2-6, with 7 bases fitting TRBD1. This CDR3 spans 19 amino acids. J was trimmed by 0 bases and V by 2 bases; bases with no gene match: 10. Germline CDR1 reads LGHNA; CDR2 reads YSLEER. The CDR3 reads CASSQSRDSPFSGANVLTF. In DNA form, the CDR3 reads TGCGCCAGCAGCCAAAGCCGGGACAGCCCATTCTCTGGGGCCAACGTCCTGACTTTC.

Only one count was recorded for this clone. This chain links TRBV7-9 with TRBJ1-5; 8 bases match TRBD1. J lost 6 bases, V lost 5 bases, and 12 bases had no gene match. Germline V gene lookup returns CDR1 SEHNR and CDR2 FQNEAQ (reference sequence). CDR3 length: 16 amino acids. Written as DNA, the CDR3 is TGTGCCAGCAGCCCTAGTGGGGGGACAGGAGCTCAGCCCCAGCATTTT. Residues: CASSPSGGTGAQPQHF. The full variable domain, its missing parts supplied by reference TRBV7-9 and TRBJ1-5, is DTGVSQNPRHKITKRGQNVTFRCDPISEHNRLYWYRQTLGQGPEFLTYFQNEAQLEKSRLLSDRFSAERPKGSFSTLEIQRTEQGDSAMYLCASSPSGGTGAQPQHFGDGTRLSIL.

The CDR3 spells CASSQEELAGGIQETQYF. CDR3 DNA: TGTGCCAGCAGCCAAGAGGAACTAGCGGGGGGAATCCAAGAGACCCAGTACTTC. This chain connects TRBV4-2 to TRBJ2-5; 12 nucleotides line up with TRBD2. This CDR3 comprises 18 residues. Per germline, CDR1 LGHNA and CDR2 YNFKEQ. The V segment lost 0 bases and the J segment 1 base; nucleotides outside the gene matches: 6.

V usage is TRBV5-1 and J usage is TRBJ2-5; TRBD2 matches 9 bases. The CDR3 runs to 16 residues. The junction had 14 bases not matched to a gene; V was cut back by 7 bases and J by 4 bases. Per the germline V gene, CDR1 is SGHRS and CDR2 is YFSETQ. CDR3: CASAPLSVRGGETQYF. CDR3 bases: TGCGCCAGCGCTCCCCTGTCGGTGCGGGGGGGAGAGACCCAGTACTTC.